Below are 23 T cell receptor beta chains sequenced from a single sample in a study of T cells after yellow fever vaccination. Using its own MiXCR run on the 5' RACE reads, TCRdb lists one record per CDR3 protein. The sample has around 320,000 distinct CDR3 sequences; over 3.5% are singletons. The sample was PBMCs, taken 15 days after the yellow fever booster vaccination. Receptors originate from a man in his late teens or twenties who received the YFV17D yellow fever vaccine.

This clonotype turned up a few times. V is TRBV5-1 and J is TRBJ1-4, with D maybe TRBD1 (6 bases). The V and J ends lost 4 bases and 4 bases respectively, with 11 bases between them. The CDR3 covers 14 residues. CDR1 is SGHRS and CDR2 is YFSETQ in the germline V gene. In nucleotides, the CDR3 is TGCGCCAGCAGCACCGGGACAAGTAATGAAAAACTGTTTTTT. Translating it yields CASSTGTSNEKLFF.

This chain links TRBV9 with TRBJ2-5; TRBD1 aligns across 10 bases. The germline gives CDR1 SGDLS, CDR2 YYNGEE. V trimming: 4 bases; J trimming: 4 bases; junction bases outside the gene matches: 4. CDR3 length equals 14 residues. The DNA for the CDR3 is TGTGCCAGCAGCAAAGACAGGGGGCTAGAGACCCAGTACTTC. Its protein product is CASSKDRGLETQYF.

This clonotype has a count of ten or more. The CDR3 DNA follows: TGTGCCAGCAGTTACTTAGGTTCGCAAGATACGCAGTATTTT. It specifies CASSYLGSQDTQYF. The chain is built from TRBV6-5 and TRBJ2-3, with D uncertain. The CDR3 spans 14 residues. From germline, CDR1 is MNHEY and CDR2 SVGAGI. With 1 base removed from V and 5 bases from J, the gap between germline ends came to 10 bases.

The sample holds many counts of this clonotype. The chain has TRBV12-3 or TRBV12-4 and TRBJ1-2, with TRBD1 matching 9 bases. The CDR3 extends over 13 amino acids. V shed 6 bases, J shed 5 bases, and the junction held 4 bases outside the gene matches. The CDR3 nucleotides read TGTGCCAGCAGACAAGGACAGGGGTATGGCTACACCTTC. It translates to CASRQGQGYGYTF.

This rearrangement joins TRBV7-6 to TRBJ2-4; D gene ambiguous. Germline CDR1 reads SGHVS; CDR2 reads FNYEAQ. V dropped 1 base and J dropped 2 bases, with 9 bases sitting between them. The CDR3 is made up of 15 amino acids. This CDR3 is CASSLDMSPKNIQYF. The CDR3 nucleotides are TGTGCCAGCAGCTTAGATATGTCGCCCAAAAACATTCAGTACTTC.

The V call is TRBV20-1, the J call TRBJ1-1, with D maybe TRBD1 (6 bases). The CDR3 sequence is 14 residues long. Trimming removed 3 bases at V and 2 bases at J, with 13 bases between. The germline CDR1 and CDR2 sequences are DFQATT and SNEGSKA (reference sequence). The CDR3 sequence: CSARQGGGNTEAFF. CDR3 nucleotide sequence: TGCAGTGCTAGGCAAGGGGGGGGAAACACTGAAGCTTTCTTT.

This clonotype occurred a few times. V is TRBV24-1 and J is TRBJ2-2; TRBD1 matches 8 bases. The CDR3 sequence is 15 residues long. V shed 0 bases, J shed 6 bases, and the junction held 2 bases outside the gene matches. The germline gives CDR1 KGHDR, CDR2 SFDVKD. CDR3 loop: CATSDLGTGAGELFF. The CDR3 DNA follows: TGTGCCACCAGTGATTTGGGGACAGGAGCCGGGGAGCTGTTTTTT.

This clonotype was found many times. CDR3 DNA: TGTGCCAGCAGCAAACACAGAGCCGAGCAGTACGTC. It encodes CASSKHRAEQYV. V and J are TRBV21-1 and TRBJ2-7. TRBV21-1 is given as a pseudogene. CDR3 length: 12 amino acids.

The chain links TRBV2 to TRBJ2-7; D not resolved. CDR1 and CDR2 from the germline V gene are SNHLY and FYNNEI. This CDR3 contains 12 residues. The V and J ends lost 7 bases and 4 bases respectively, with 11 bases between them. CDR3 region: CASTPGRYEQYF. The CDR3 DNA follows: TGTGCCAGCACCCCCGGAAGGTACGAGCAGTACTTC.

V usage is TRBV7-9 and J usage is TRBJ1-2; 7 bases agree with TRBD1. The CDR3 has 12 residues. From germline, CDR1 is SEHNR and CDR2 FQNEAQ (reference sequence). Losses at the gene ends were 5 bases for V and 14 bases for J; bases not matched to a gene: 11. CDR3 loop: CASSPDRVLVTF. CDR3 DNA: TGTGCCAGCAGCCCTGACAGGGTATTGGTTACCTTC.

This clonotype has only a few counts. CDR3 amino acids: CASSQDSFRETQYF. The CDR3 region has the DNA TGTGCCAGCAGCCAAGACTCCTTTAGGGAGACCCAGTACTTC. This chain connects TRBV14 to TRBJ2-5; D gene ambiguous. V was pared by 0 bases and J by 5 bases, with 10 bases between. The CDR3 spans 14 residues. The V gene's germline CDR1 is SGHDN and CDR2 FVKESK. The variable domain in full, completed from reference TRBV14 and TRBJ2-5, reads EAGVTQFPSHSVIEKGQTVTLRCDPISGHDNLYWYRRVMGKEIKFLLHFVKESKQDESGMPNNRFLAERTGGTYSTLKVQPAELEDSGVYFCASSQDSFRETQYFGPGTRLLVL.

The rearrangement links TRBV11-2 to TRBJ2-4; D call uncertain. Germline CDR1 and CDR2: SGHAT and FQNNGV. This CDR3 contains 15 residues. The V and J ends lost 3 bases and 0 bases respectively, with 9 bases between them. The CDR3 region is CASSFTPSAKNIQYF. The CDR3 DNA reads as TGTGCCAGCAGCTTTACCCCTTCAGCCAAAAACATTCAGTACTTC.

This clonotype occurred many times. V usage is TRBV20-1 and J usage is TRBJ2-5; D tentatively fits TRBD1 or TRBD2 (5 bases each). The CDR3 loop spans 13 amino acids. Germline assignment: CDR1 DFQATT and CDR2 SNEGSKA (reference sequence). Trimming left V 6 bases short and J 5 bases short, with 16 bases between. The CDR3 DNA reads as TGCAGTGCCTCGGCCGGGGCTAGGGAGACCCAGTACTTC. It encodes CSASAGARETQYF.

This clonotype was seen a few times. The chain uses TRBV3-1 and TRBJ2-7; 8 bases are shared with TRBD1. V trimming: 4 bases; J trimming: 2 bases; junction bases outside the gene matches: 1. The CDR3 contains 13 residues. Germline CDR1 is LGHDT and CDR2 is YNNKEL (reference sequence). This CDR3 is CASSRTGTYEQYF. In DNA form, the CDR3 reads TGTGCCAGCAGCCGGACAGGGACCTACGAGCAGTACTTC.

Ten or more counts support this clonotype. The chain carries TRBV11-2 and TRBJ2-1, with D tentatively TRBD2 (5 bases). This CDR3 has 12 residues. V shed 3 bases and J shed 9 bases, with 9 bases lying between them. Germline V lookup: CDR1 SGHAT, CDR2 FQNNGV. CDR3 in amino acids: CASSFRGTEQFF. The DNA for the CDR3 is TGTGCCAGCAGCTTCCGGGGAACTGAGCAGTTCTTC.

This clonotype was counted a few times. This chain connects TRBV19 to TRBJ2-2; the D is unclear. The V end lost 9 bases, the J end lost 6 bases, and 11 bases lay between the germline ends. The CDR3 runs 12 residues. CDR1 and CDR2 (germline): LNHDA, SQIVND (reference sequence). Written as DNA, the CDR3 is TGTGCCAGGATGGGGTTGTCCGGGGAGCTGTTTTTT. Its translation is CARMGLSGELFF.

The chain couples TRBV12-3 or TRBV12-4 to TRBJ1-2; D is possibly TRBD1 (5 bases). The CDR3 has 14 amino acids. With 4 bases removed from V and 1 base from J, the gap between germline ends came to 10 bases. In DNA, the CDR3 is TGTGCCAGCAGTTCGACAGCTGTTAACTATGGCTACACCTTC. Encoded protein: CASSSTAVNYGYTF.

This clonotype was seen ten or more times. The chain has TRBV4-1 and TRBJ2-5, with 12 bases identical to TRBD2. The CDR3 totals 16 residues. The germline CDR1 and CDR2 sequences are MGHRA and YSYEKL. Germline trimming cut 1 base from V and 6 bases from J; bases unmatched to any gene: 6. In DNA, the CDR3 is TGCGCCAGCAGCCAAGGGACTAGCGGGGTTATGAAGACCCAGTACTTC. As protein: CASSQGTSGVMKTQYF.

This clonotype was seen many times. The chain carries TRBV29-1 and TRBJ2-3, with 8 bases lining up with TRBD2. The CDR3 runs 13 residues. V trimming: 3 bases; J trimming: 1 base; junction bases outside the gene matches: 0. Germline CDR1 and CDR2: SQVTM and ANQGSEA. The CDR3 protein is CSVERGGTDTQYF. DNA for the CDR3: TGCAGCGTTGAGCGGGGGGGCACAGATACGCAGTATTTT.

This clonotype was recorded many times. V gene TRBV6-5 combines with J gene TRBJ2-5, with D perhaps matching TRBD2 (5 bases). Trimming took 0 bases from V and 5 from J, leaving 7 bases between them. The CDR3 has 13 residues. The germline gives CDR1 MNHEY, CDR2 SVGAGI. DNA of the CDR3: TGTGCCAGCAGTTACTCAAGAGGGGAGACCCAGTACTTC. Residues: CASSYSRGETQYF.

V and J are TRBV6-5 and TRBJ1-2; 8 bases line up with TRBD1. Germline trimming cut 6 bases from V and 8 bases from J; bases unmatched to any gene: 8. The CDR3 has 13 residues. Looked up from germline, CDR1 is MNHEY and CDR2 is SVGAGI. The CDR3 DNA is TGTGCCAGCAGCCAGACAGGGGCCTTCGGCTACACCTTC. This translates into CASSQTGAFGYTF.

A few counts support this clonotype. The chain joins TRBV7-9 to TRBJ1-2; a possible D gene is TRBD1 (6 bases). V was trimmed by 5 bases and J by 8 bases, leaving 12 bases between them. Germline V lookup: CDR1 SEHNR, CDR2 FQNEAQ (reference sequence). CDR3 length: 12 residues. CDR3 sequence reads: CASSRNRVGYTF. The CDR3 DNA follows: TGTGCCAGCAGCCGCAACAGGGTCGGCTACACCTTC.

This clonotype was detected ten times or more. The CDR3 reads CASSLGTGGVLDTEAFF. CDR3 in DNA: TGCGCCAGCAGCTTGGGGACAGGGGGCGTTTTGGACACTGAAGCTTTCTTT. This chain uses TRBV5-1 with TRBJ1-1; TRBD1 matches at 11 bases. The CDR3 length is 17 residues. V gave up 0 bases and J gave up 3 bases; unmatched junction bases: 7. From germline, CDR1 is SGHRS and CDR2 YFSETQ.